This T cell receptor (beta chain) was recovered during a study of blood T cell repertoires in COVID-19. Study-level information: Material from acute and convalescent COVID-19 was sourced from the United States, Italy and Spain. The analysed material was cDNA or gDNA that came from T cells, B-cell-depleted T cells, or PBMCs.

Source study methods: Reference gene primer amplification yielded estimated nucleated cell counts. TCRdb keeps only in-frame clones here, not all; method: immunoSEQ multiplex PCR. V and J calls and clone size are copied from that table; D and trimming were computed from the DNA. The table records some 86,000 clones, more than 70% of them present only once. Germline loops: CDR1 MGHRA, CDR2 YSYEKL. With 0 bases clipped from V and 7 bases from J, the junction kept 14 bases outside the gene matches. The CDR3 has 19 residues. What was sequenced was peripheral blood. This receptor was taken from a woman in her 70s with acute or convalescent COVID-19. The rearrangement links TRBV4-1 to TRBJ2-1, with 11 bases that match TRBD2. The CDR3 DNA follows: TGCGCCAGCAGCCAAGATGTCCTAGCGGGAGGACCGGGGTGGAATGAGCAGTTCTTC. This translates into CASSQDVLAGGPGWNEQFF.